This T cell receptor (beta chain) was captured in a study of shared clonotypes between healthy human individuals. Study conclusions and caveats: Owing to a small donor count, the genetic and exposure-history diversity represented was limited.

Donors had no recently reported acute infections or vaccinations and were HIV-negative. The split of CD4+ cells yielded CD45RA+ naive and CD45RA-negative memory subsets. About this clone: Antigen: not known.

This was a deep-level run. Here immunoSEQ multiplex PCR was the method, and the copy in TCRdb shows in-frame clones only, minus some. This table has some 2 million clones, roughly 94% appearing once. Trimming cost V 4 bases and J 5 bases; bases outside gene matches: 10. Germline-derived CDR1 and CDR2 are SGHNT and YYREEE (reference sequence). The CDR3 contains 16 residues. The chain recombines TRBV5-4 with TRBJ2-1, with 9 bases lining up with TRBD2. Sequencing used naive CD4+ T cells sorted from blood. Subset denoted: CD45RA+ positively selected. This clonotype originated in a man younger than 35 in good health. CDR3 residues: CASSRPGASGNNEQFF. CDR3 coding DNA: TGTGCCAGCAGCCGCCCCGGGGCTAGCGGGAACAATGAGCAGTTCTTC.